This T cell receptor (beta chain) was sequenced for a study of shared clonotypes between healthy human individuals. Study background: For every donor, three CD4 naive, three CD4 memory, two CD8 naive and one CD8 memory plates were used.

As for this clone: The antigen is unknown.

Naive CD8 cells were CD45RO-negative, positively selected for CCR7, excluding terminally differentiated effector memory CD45RA+ cells. Findings of the study overall: Apart from blood, nothing was sampled; tissue repertoires likely differ. Non-shared clonotypes were found to have lower generation probabilities than the clonotypes that were shared by all four of the sorted-subset donors.

The CDR3 is 17 residues long. Germline CDR1 and CDR2: MDHEN and SYDVKM. The V and J ends lost 6 bases and 5 bases, in that order; junction bases with no gene match: 18. In the original analysis: Filtering was not the same, since immunoSEQ gave junction-only sequences without quality scores. TCRdb keeps only in-frame clones here, not all; method: immunoSEQ multiplex PCR. V, J and clone size are those of that table, while D and trimming were read from the DNA. The sample records roughly 590,000 clones, 95% to 96% being singletons. The specimen sequenced was naive CD8+ T cells sorted from blood. The receptor comes from a woman aged 25 to 45 in good health. V gene TRBV28 combines with J gene TRBJ2-7; 8 bases align to TRBD2. Written as DNA, the CDR3 is TGTGCCAGCAGCCTACCTTTAGAGCGGGAGACATTGGACGAGCAGTACTTC. Amino acids: CASSLPLERETLDEQYF. Drawing the rest from reference TRBV28 and TRBJ2-7, the complete variable domain is DVKVTQSSRYLVKRTGEKVFLECVQDMDHENMFWYRQDPGLGLRLIYFSYDVKMKEKGDIPEGYSVSREKKERFSLILESASTNQTSMYLCASSLPLERETLDEQYFGPGTRLTVT.